This TCR beta chain was identified during a study of CD8 T cells in Susac syndrome. Study results and limitations: The TCR sequencing and HLA analysis in the study involved a relatively small number of individuals, as the study acknowledged.

Negative isolation yielded the CD8+ and CD4+ T cells, while FACS enriched the TEMRA cells. On this clonotype: Antigen specificity is unknown.

Random hexamers primed reverse transcription of roughly 0.5 to 1 ug RNA. Amplification of TCR beta CDR3 by immunoSEQ multiplex PCR spanned 54 Vbeta and 13 Jbeta. Via MiXCR, TCRdb re-called the immunoSEQ multiplex PCR reads, giving one row per CDR3 protein. The data hold over 100,000 distinct CDR3 sequences, with 85% to 95% observed a single time. This clonotype was obtained from a human donor in good health. The specimen sequenced was CD4+ T cells from PBMCs.

The CDR3 DNA reads TGTGCCAGCAGCGCAGCGGGAATTCTGGGCACTGAAGCTTTCTTT. Its protein is CASSAAGILGTEAFF. The chain has TRBV2 and TRBJ1-1; no clear D. The CDR3 totals 15 residues. From germline, CDR1 is SNHLY and CDR2 FYNNEI. V was cut by 6 bases and J by 4 bases, with 18 bases left in between.